The rows below give T cell receptor beta chains drawn from one sample of a study of tumor and adjacent non-tumor tissue in lung cancer. TCRdb redid the calling of the multiplex PCR reads with MiXCR, one entry per CDR3 protein. Among roughly 120,000 distinct CDR3 sequences listed, around 57% were seen once. The sequencing sample was made of distant non-tumor lung tissue. Receptors were obtained from a man in his sixties with non-small cell lung cancer. CDR3s include the opening cysteine and the closing phenylalanine or tryptophan. D genes are given only for firm matches. Rows give clone size only sometimes, using once, few, many, or a class for an expanded clone.

size	V	D	CDR3
NA	TRBV7-8	TRBD1	CVSSPRQGVNERLF
NA	TRBV29-1	TRBD1	CSVRQGDSYEQYF
many	TRBV30	NA	CAWRGQVNTGELFF
many	TRBV5-5	TRBD1	CASSLVQGQGYNEQFF
medium-sized	TRBV11-1	NA	CASSLGGQGHNEQFF
NA	TRBV12-3/TRBV12-4	TRBD2	CASSLSGINSVANILTF
many	TRBV4-1	TRBD2	CASSQVFPSGSSNEQFF
NA	TRBV7-8	TRBD1	CVSSSLRQGTEAFF
once	TRBV4-1	TRBD2	CASSQLVGRPYVQYF
NA	TRBV6-2/TRBV6-3	NA	CASRNDGPTYEQYF
many	TRBV10-3	NA	CASRDPYPYEQYF
NA	TRBV12-5	NA	CASGLVDRVRMQVTETQYF
NA	TRBV6-5	NA	CASKRESYTPNKPQHF
few	TRBV11-1	NA	CASGPQSTGELFF
NA	TRBV20-1	TRBD1	CSVRPRDRENQPQHF
many	TRBV5-1	TRBD1	CASSMGQGVFYGYTF
many	TRBV5-6	NA	CASSLRLSLYEQYF
NA	TRBV12-3/TRBV12-4	NA	CASRLGGTFNRPQHF
many	TRBV4-1	TRBD2	CASSHVGTSAETQYF
many	TRBV6-2/TRBV6-3	TRBD2	CASSYSGGNSGANVLTF
many	TRBV20-1	TRBD2	CSASGRADTQYF
NA	TRBV11-2	TRBD2	CASSLGLAGVYEQYF
few	TRBV7-2	NA	CASSPTGTRYEQYF
NA	TRBV4-2	TRBD2	CASSQEGGLAGRSRDTQYF
NA	TRBV7-8	TRBD1	CASSPKGAWEKLLF
NA	TRBV5-1	NA	CASSLHPGGDTEAFF
NA	TRBV11-2	NA	CASSLRMVCEQYF
NA	TRBV4-1	NA	CASSHELQGYEYYF
NA	TRBV4-3	TRBD2	CASSQRLAGVSAGANVLIF
NA	TRBV6-2/TRBV6-3	TRBD1	CASSRRTGGIRGYTF
NA	TRBV10-3	TRBD1	CAISQAGTVENTIYF
many	TRBV12-3/TRBV12-4	TRBD1	CASSFGTASTNEKLFF
NA	TRBV7-9	NA	CASSLSQKRDTQYF
NA	TRBV14	TRBD2	CAGSQAGSSYNEQFF
once	TRBV13	TRBD1	CASSSSPGGPGYTF